The present entry profiles one TCR beta chain with its context. Primers for the PCR totalled 60 Vbeta and 13 Jbeta. Data came from immunoSEQ multiplex PCR; TCRdb stores just in-frame clones and leaves some out. The table lists approximately 220,000 clones, over 65% of them singletons, with under 0.8% in the top ten. These data are taken from a study of cytomegalovirus exposure and HLA in healthy donors. This TCR derives from a man aged 18-30 years in good health and CMV-seronegative. Sample: PBMCs.

CDR3 loop: CAWGTGSSGANVLTF. For the CDR3, the DNA is TGTGCCTGGGGGACAGGAAGCTCTGGGGCCAACGTCCTGACTTTC. The J gene is TRBJ2-6, the V gene TRBV30; 8 bases align to TRBD1. In germline, CDR1 is GTSNPN, CDR2 SVGIG (reference sequence). The V and J ends lost 5 bases and 0 bases, in that order; junction bases with no gene match: 3. The CDR3 loop spans 15 amino acids.